The 12 T cell receptor beta chains listed next were all sequenced from one sample in a study of blood T cells in healthy people across ages. A second PCR of roughly 7 to 11 cycles used a sample-barcoded 5' primer and a J-beta primer mix. TCRdb analysed the 5' RACE reads with MiXCR anew, one entry per CDR3 protein. The sample lists 1 million or so distinct CDR3 sequences, 20% to 25% occurring once. These data also featured in a second study, about T cells of mothers and their children.

Sequencing was done on a sample of blood. The receptors stem from a girl between 2 and 10 years old in good health.

The chain recombines TRBV7-3 with TRBJ2-6, with 11 bases aligning to TRBD1. The germline V gene has CDR1 SGHTA and CDR2 FQGTGA. CDR3 length: 19 residues. After removal of 0 bases from V and 0 bases from J, the junction contained 4 bases not matched to a gene. CDR3 nucleotide sequence: TGTGCCAGCAGCTTAACCGGGACAGGGGGTTTCTCTGGGGCCAACGTCCTGACTTTC. Translation: CASSLTGTGGFSGANVLTF. The whole variable domain, filled in from reference TRBV7-3 and TRBJ2-6, reads GAGVSQTPSNKVTEKGKYVELRCDPISGHTALYWYRQSLGQGPEFLIYFQGTGAADDSGLPNDRFFAVRPEGSVSTLKIQRTERGDSAVYLCASSLTGTGGFSGANVLTFGAGSRLTVL.

This clonotype was seen a few times. The rearrangement uses TRBV15 and TRBJ2-5; D remains unclear. The J call is uncertain, as TRBJ2-7 better fits the DNA end. The CDR3 covers 12 residues. Germline V gene data show CDR1 as LNHNV and CDR2 as YYDKDF (reference sequence). The DNA of the CDR3 is TGTGCCACCAGCATCAACTACTACGAGCAGTACTTC. This gives the protein CATSINYYEQYF.

The V and J genes are TRBV12-5 and TRBJ2-3; D gene unclear. Trimming removed 0 bases at V and 4 bases at J, with 5 bases between. The CDR3 length is 13 residues. Per germline, CDR1 LGHNT and CDR2 FRNRAP. In nucleotides, the CDR3 is TGTGCTAGTGGTTTGGTAAACGCAGATACGCAGTATTTT. It translates to CASGLVNADTQYF.

This clonotype was seen a few times. The chain recombines TRBV14 with TRBJ2-5, with D possibly matching TRBD2 (5 bases). The CDR3 length is 16 residues. Between the trimmed V and J ends, which lost 0 bases and 5 bases, there was a span of 16 bases. The V gene's germline CDR1 is SGHDN and CDR2 FVKESK. Here the CDR3 DNA reads TGTGCCAGCAGCCAAGATATTGAGGGCATGAAGGAGACCCAGTACTTC. Translated, it gives CASSQDIEGMKETQYF.

In this sample, this clonotype turned up many times. The genes are TRBV20-1 and TRBJ2-2; 7 bases are shared with TRBD2. The CDR3 consists of 16 residues. V lost 3 bases and J lost 4; bases outside the gene matches: 11. Germline V gene data show CDR1 as DFQATT and CDR2 as SNEGSKA (reference sequence). CDR3 sequence: CSARPNPSGLTGELFF. CDR3 in DNA: TGCAGTGCTAGGCCTAATCCTAGCGGCCTCACCGGGGAGCTGTTTTTT.

The chain is built from TRBV7-2 and TRBJ1-4; no clear D. The CDR3 has 12 amino acids. Germline CDR1 reads SGHTA; CDR2 reads FQGNSA. Trimming stripped 4 bases from V and 10 bases from J, with 10 bases between. CDR3 bases: TGTGCCAGCAGCTCAAGAGGCGTAAAACTGTTTTTT. This encodes CASSSRGVKLFF.

This clonotype was detected a few times. The CDR3 sequence is CASSMSLLAGNEQFF. The DNA of the CDR3 is TGTGCCAGTAGTATGTCATTACTAGCGGGCAATGAGCAGTTCTTC. The chain combines TRBV19 with TRBJ2-1, with TRBD2 matching over 9 bases. The V and J ends lost 3 bases and 6 bases, in that order; junction bases with no gene match: 6. The germline gives CDR1 LNHDA, CDR2 SQIVND (reference sequence). The length of the CDR3 is 15 residues.

V usage is TRBV12-3 or TRBV12-4 and J usage is TRBJ1-2; D unclear. V lost 3 bases to trimming and J lost 4 bases, with 18 bases between them. There are 16 residues in the CDR3. The CDR3 DNA follows: TGTGCCAGCAGTTTGGCTGGCATCTCTGTCACCTATGGCTACACCTTC. It is translated as CASSLAGISVTYGYTF.

The CDR3 here is CSASRQGINTEAFF. CDR3 DNA sequence: TGCAGTGCTAGTCGACAGGGGATAAACACTGAAGCTTTCTTT. The chain uses TRBV20-1 and TRBJ1-1, with 8 positions matching TRBD1. V lost 3 bases and J lost 2; bases outside the gene matches: 5. CDR1 DFQATT and CDR2 SNEGSKA come from the germline V gene (reference sequence). The CDR3 consists of 14 residues.

The genes are TRBV9 and TRBJ2-5; D possibly uses TRBD1 or TRBD2 (6 bases each). With the DNA end fitting TRBJ2-1 better, the J assignment may be wrong. This CDR3 is 17 amino acids long. The germline CDR1 and CDR2 sequences are SGDLS and YYNGEE. The CDR3: CASSVAFGGQRTNEQFF. DNA for the CDR3: TGTGCCAGCAGCGTAGCATTTGGGGGGCAAAGAACCAATGAGCAGTTCTTC.

This rearrangement joins TRBV19 to TRBJ2-7; 7 nucleotides line up with TRBD1. CDR1 and CDR2 (germline): LNHDA, SQIVND (reference sequence). The V segment lost 7 bases and the J segment 0 bases; nucleotides outside the gene matches: 6. CDR3 size: 14 residues. DNA for the CDR3: TGTGCCAGTACCGCCGGGACAGACTCCTACGAGCAGTACTTC. It encodes CASTAGTDSYEQYF.

This chain connects TRBV4-3 to TRBJ2-1; D may correspond to TRBD1 or TRBD2 (5 bases each). The V end was cut by 3 bases, the J end by 12 bases, with 21 bases between. This CDR3 region has 15 residues. From germline, CDR1 is LGHNA and CDR2 YSLEER. The CDR3 DNA is TGCGCCAGCAGCCACGGGGCCCCCGGCACGATAGGGCAGTTCTTC. This translates into CASSHGAPGTIGQFF.